This TCR beta chain was documented in a study of T-cell memory formation after mild COVID-19. Study-wide results and limits: Contracting clones from day 15 to 85 had balanced CD4/CD8; later expanders favoured CD4+.

In regard to this clonotype: Its antigen is unidentified.

MiXCR, applied by TCRdb to the 5' RACE reads, yields one record per CDR3 protein. The sample has approximately 480,000 distinct CDR3 sequences; approximately 18% are singletons. CDR3 length: 12 residues. CDR1 is DFQATT, CDR2 SNEGSKA, per germline (reference sequence). V was clipped by 5 bases and J by 1 base, with 9 bases between them. The clonotype comes from an adult woman who had mild COVID-19 (a few samples of this study predate the infection). Cell type and time point are not known. The chain employs TRBV20-1 and TRBJ2-7; D ambiguous. Sequenced sample: PBMCs or a T cell subset sorted from them (not recorded which). Here the CDR3 DNA reads TGCAGTGCTGGGCCCTGGTCCTACGAGCAGTACTTC. Translating it yields CSAGPWSYEQYF.